A single sample is the source of the 24 T cell receptor beta chains below, sequenced in a study of T cell responses to AZD1222 COVID-19 vaccine. Some clones are missing from TCRdb's copy, which holds only in-frame ones; the method was immunoSEQ multiplex PCR. Among about 100,000 clones listed, just under 95% were seen once. Source: peripheral blood, taken on day 0 of AZD1222 vaccination. The source is an adult in good health.

The genes are TRBV2 and TRBJ1-2; no firm D call. Germline lookup yields CDR1 SNHLY and CDR2 FYNNEI. V shed 1 base and J shed 4 bases, with 7 bases lying between them. This CDR3 spans 13 amino acids. This chain's CDR3 is CASSEELSYGYTF. CDR3 nucleotide sequence: TGTGCCAGCAGTGAAGAGCTCAGCTATGGCTACACCTTC.

On this clone: This specimen includes other DNA sequences encoding the same CDR3. The chain uses TRBV12-5 and TRBJ2-1; D is perhaps TRBD2 (6 bases). Looked up from germline, CDR1 is LGHNT and CDR2 is FRNRAP. Between the trimmed V and J ends, which lost 5 bases and 4 bases, there was a span of 15 bases. The CDR3 contains 15 residues. The CDR3 here is CASGPPGEGYNEQFF. The CDR3 DNA is TGTGCTAGTGGTCCCCCGGGAGAAGGTTACAATGAGCAGTTCTTC. Based on the CDR3 plus reference TRBV12-5 and TRBJ2-1, the full variable domain is DARVTQTPRHKVTEMGQEVTMRCQPILGHNTVFWYRQTMMQGLELLAYFRNRAPLDDSGMPKDRFSAEMPDATLATLKIQPSEPRDSAVYFCASGPPGEGYNEQFFGPGTRLTVL.

The chain recombines TRBV5-1 with TRBJ1-6, with D possibly TRBD1 on 6 matching bases. The CDR3 runs to 15 residues. Germline lookup yields CDR1 SGHRS and CDR2 YFSETQ. Trimming pared 4 bases from V and 7 bases from J, leaving 15 bases between. The CDR3: CASSLAGAANSPLHF. Written as DNA, the CDR3 is TGCGCCAGCAGCCTGGCGGGGGCGGCGAATTCACCCCTCCACTTT.

The gene calls are TRBV4-1 and TRBJ1-2, with a possible D match to TRBD1 (5 bases). V lost 2 bases and J 8 bases, leaving 18 bases between the germline ends. This CDR3 has 15 residues. CDR1 is MGHRA, CDR2 YSYEKL, per germline. The CDR3 is CASSQQGGRSDGYTF. Here the CDR3 DNA reads TGCGCCAGCAGCCAACAGGGTGGCAGGAGTGACGGCTACACCTTC.

The chain couples TRBV3-1 (or the pseudogene TRBV3-2) to TRBJ1-4; 8 positions agree with TRBD1. This CDR3 region has 14 residues. CDR1 and CDR2 from the germline V gene are LGHDT and YNNKEL (reference sequence). The trim removed 5 bases at V and 6 bases at J, leaving 5 bases unmatched. The DNA for the CDR3 is TGTGCCAGCAGCTCCGGGACAGGATATGAAAAACTGTTTTTT. Protein product: CASSSGTGYEKLFF.

This rearrangement joins TRBV9 to TRBJ1-3; 7 bases fit TRBD1. Losses at the gene ends were 0 bases for V and 2 bases for J; bases not matched to a gene: 8. CDR3 length equals 17 residues. Germline values: CDR1 SGDLS, CDR2 YYNGEE. The CDR3: CASSVAPGGEAGNTIYF. As DNA, the CDR3 is TGTGCCAGCAGCGTAGCTCCAGGGGGAGAGGCTGGAAACACCATATATTTT.

The rearrangement joins TRBV24-1 to TRBJ1-5; a possible D gene is TRBD1 (5 bases). V was clipped by 7 bases and J by 0 bases, with 15 bases between them. The germline V gene encodes CDR1 KGHDR and CDR2 SFDVKD. CDR3 length: 16 amino acids. CDR3 bases: TGTGCCACCAGGCAGGCGGGGGGGTATAGCAATCAGCCCCAGCATTTT. It is translated as CATRQAGGYSNQPQHF.

This clone was counted only a few times. V gene TRBV5-4 combines with J gene TRBJ1-4; no clear D gene. Germline loops: CDR1 SGHNT, CDR2 YYREEE (reference sequence). V was cut by 1 base and J by 2 bases, with 9 bases left in between. The CDR3 runs to 15 residues. DNA of the CDR3: TGTGCCAGCAGCTTGTCAGGATCGACTAATGAAAAACTGTTTTTT. This translates into CASSLSGSTNEKLFF.

In DNA, the CDR3 is TGTGCCAGCAGTGCCAGAGATACGCAGTATTTT. As protein: CASSARDTQYF. The rearrangement uses TRBV25-1 and TRBJ2-3; D gene unclear. This CDR3 region has 11 residues. The germline V gene encodes CDR1 MGHDK and CDR2 SYGVNS. V shed 4 bases and J shed 5 bases, with 4 bases lying between them.

CDR3 region: CSVALFGVVSYNEQFF. For the CDR3, the DNA is TGCAGCGTTGCGCTCTTCGGAGTAGTCTCCTACAATGAGCAGTTCTTC. The chain carries TRBV29-1 and TRBJ2-1; D is unclear. V lost 4 bases and J 0 bases, leaving 16 bases between the germline ends. Germline-derived CDR1 and CDR2 are SQVTM and ANQGSEA. The CDR3 has 16 residues.

This clone has just one count. The chain carries TRBV7-9 and TRBJ1-1; D is undetermined. The V gene lost 6 bases and the J gene lost 9 bases, with 14 bases spanning the gap. CDR1 SEHNR and CDR2 FQNEAQ come from the germline V gene (reference sequence). CDR3 length: 12 residues. The CDR3 coding sequence is TGTGCCAGCAGTTCCGACGGAATTAAAGCTTTCTTT. It encodes CASSSDGIKAFF.

The table lists this clone with a count of one. This chain links TRBV19 with TRBJ1-6, with a tentative D call TRBD1 (5 bases). This CDR3 spans 16 amino acids. CDR1 and CDR2 from the germline V gene are LNHDA and SQIVND (reference sequence). Trimming left V 1 base short and J 7 bases short, with 14 bases between. CDR3 DNA: TGTGCCAGTAGTATAGTGGGGGGGGATGCGAATTCACCCCTCCACTTT. Protein: CASSIVGGDANSPLHF.

Here the CDR3 reads CASSQVRVLLNTEAFF. The CDR3 DNA follows: TGCGCCAGCAGCCAAGTGAGAGTACTTTTGAACACTGAAGCTTTCTTT. The V and J genes are TRBV4-3 and TRBJ1-1; D remains unclear. This CDR3 has 16 residues. Germline CDR1 reads LGHNA; CDR2 reads YSLEER. The V end lost 1 base, the J end lost 0 bases, and 12 bases lay between the germline ends.

This clone was counted once. This chain uses TRBV4-1 with TRBJ2-5; possible D gene TRBD2, 5 bases. Germline V CDR1 and CDR2: MGHRA, YSYEKL. This CDR3 is 16 amino acids long. V lost 2 bases and J lost 4, with 17 bases in between. The CDR3 sequence is CASSQPGSLQAETQYF. The CDR3 bases are TGCGCCAGCAGCCAACCGGGATCCTTGCAAGCAGAGACCCAGTACTTC.

The gene calls are TRBV7-2 and TRBJ2-5; 8 nucleotides agree with TRBD2. The CDR3 contains 17 residues. Germline V lookup: CDR1 SGHTA, CDR2 FQGNSA. V shed 1 base and J 5 bases; nucleotides not matched to a gene: 12. The DNA of the CDR3 is TGTGCCAGCAGCTTAGGGGATAGCGGGGTTTGGAGCGAGACCCAGTACTTC. Translation: CASSLGDSGVWSETQYF.

This clone was seen once. The V gene is TRBV9, the J gene TRBJ2-1, with TRBD2 identical over 7 bases. Trimming at V came to 3 bases and at J to 4 bases, leaving 13 bases not matched to a gene. CDR1 SGDLS and CDR2 YYNGEE come from the germline V gene. The CDR3 has 17 amino acids. Here the CDR3 reads CASSAFHSSGAYNEQFF. The CDR3 DNA reads TGTGCCAGCAGCGCCTTTCACTCTAGCGGAGCTTACAATGAGCAGTTCTTC.

Notes on this clone: At the DNA level, this CDR3 is encoded by other sequences in the same sample as well. The chain is built from TRBV15 and TRBJ2-5, with D possibly TRBD2 on 5 matching bases. V was shortened by 0 bases and J by 5 bases, with 19 bases between the two germline ends. CDR1 LNHNV and CDR2 YYDKDF come from the germline V gene (reference sequence). The length of the CDR3 is 17 residues. The CDR3 DNA sequence: TGTGCCACCAGCAGAGATGAAGGGCGGGTATATCAGGAGACCCAGTACTTC. Its protein product is CATSRDEGRVYQETQYF. Filled out from reference TRBV15 and TRBJ2-5, the complete variable domain reads DAMVIQNPRYQVTQFGKPVTLSCSQTLNHNVMYWYQQKSSQAPKLLFHYYDKDFNNEADTPDNFQSRRPNTSFCFLDIRSPGLGDTAMYLCATSRDEGRVYQETQYFGPGTRLLVL.

This clone has just one count. J is TRBJ2-1 and V is TRBV4-2, with 7 positions matching TRBD2. The CDR3 covers 17 residues. Germline trimming cut 1 base from V and 3 bases from J; bases unmatched to any gene: 9. Germline V gene data show CDR1 as LGHNA and CDR2 as YNFKEQ. CDR3 residues: CASSQVTSSTGYNEQFF. The CDR3 DNA is TGTGCCAGCAGCCAAGTGACTAGCTCCACGGGCTACAATGAGCAGTTCTTC.

This clone has only a few counts. The rearrangement joins TRBV7-2 to TRBJ2-3; 7 positions match TRBD2. The germline V gene encodes CDR1 SGHTA and CDR2 FQGNSA. Unmatched junction bases numbered 1, after V lost 1 base and J lost 3 bases. This CDR3 has 14 amino acids. This CDR3 is CASSLVRGTDTQYF. The CDR3 DNA sequence: TGTGCCAGCAGCTTAGTGCGGGGGACAGATACGCAGTATTTT.

The V call is TRBV7-9, the J call TRBJ2-3; 9 positions match TRBD1. The CDR3 has 14 amino acids. V trimming: 4 bases; J trimming: 6 bases; junction bases outside the gene matches: 5. The V gene's germline CDR1 is SEHNR and CDR2 FQNEAQ (reference sequence). CDR3 sequence: CASSYRGHGDTQYF. The CDR3 DNA follows: TGTGCCAGCAGCTACAGGGGGCATGGTGATACGCAGTATTTT. The complete variable domain, with remaining parts taken from reference TRBV7-9 and TRBJ2-3, reads DTGVSQNPRHKITKRGQNVTFRCDPISEHNRLYWYRQTLGQGPEFLTYFQNEAQLEKSRLLSDRFSAERPKGSFSTLEIQRTEQGDSAMYLCASSYRGHGDTQYFGPGTRLTVL.

The chain uses TRBV5-5 and TRBJ2-5; 9 positions match TRBD2. Germline values: CDR1 SGHKS, CDR2 YYEKEE (reference sequence). The J segment lost 4 bases and the V segment lost 3 bases, leaving 7 bases of the junction unmatched. CDR3 length equals 15 residues. The CDR3 sequence: CASSSITGLAETQYF. The CDR3, as DNA: TGTGCCAGCAGCTCAATAACGGGACTAGCAGAGACCCAGTACTTC.

The rearrangement joins TRBV3-1 (or the pseudogene TRBV3-2) to TRBJ1-2; D may be TRBD1 (6 bases). CDR3 size: 14 residues. The V and J ends lost 4 bases and 6 bases respectively, with 15 bases between them. In germline, CDR1 is LGHDT, CDR2 YNNKEL (reference sequence). CDR3 residues: CASSRQGIVDGYTF. For the CDR3, the DNA is TGTGCCAGCAGCCGGCAGGGGATCGTAGATGGCTACACCTTC.

This CDR3 is CAISVTGGTGELFF. The CDR3 DNA reads as TGTGCCATCAGTGTAACAGGGGGTACCGGGGAGCTGTTTTTT. J is TRBJ2-2 and V is TRBV10-3; 8 bases are shared with TRBD1. This CDR3 contains 14 residues. CDR1 and CDR2 from the germline V gene are ENHRY and SYGVKD. With 4 bases clipped from V and 5 bases from J, the junction kept 3 bases outside the gene matches.

The V call is TRBV2, the J call TRBJ1-2; no clear D. This CDR3 is 14 amino acids long. From germline, CDR1 is SNHLY and CDR2 FYNNEI. The germline V and J ends were trimmed by 2 bases and 2 bases, with 9 bases remaining between them. CDR3 sequence reads: CASSERRLNYGYTF. Written as DNA, the CDR3 is TGTGCCAGCAGTGAACGCAGACTAAACTATGGCTACACCTTC. The variable domain in full, completed from reference TRBV2 and TRBJ1-2, reads EPEVTQTPSHQVTQMGQEVILRCVPISNHLYFYWYRQILGQKVEFLVSFYNNEISEKSEIFDDQFSVERPDGSNFTLKIRSTKLEDSAMYFCASSERRLNYGYTFGSGTRLTVV.